This is a list of T cell receptor beta chains from one sample in a study of blood T cell repertoires in COVID-19. Profiled with immunoSEQ multiplex PCR; TCRdb holds only in-frame clones, not every one. The sample has fewer than 150,000 clones, around nine tenths seen once. The sequenced material came from peripheral blood. All receptors derive from a woman between 35 and 50 years old with acute or convalescent COVID-19. CDR3s include the opening cysteine and the closing phenylalanine or tryptophan.

v_gene: TRBV5-1; CDR3aa: CASSLPGQGAETQYF
v_gene: TRBV28; CDR3aa: CASSLGWGADTQYF
v_gene: TRBV6-5; CDR3aa: CASARDRGGTGELFF
v_gene: TRBV6-5; CDR3aa: CASRTGQEITQYF
v_gene: TRBV7-8; CDR3aa: CASIHTGTSGINEQFF
v_gene: TRBV18; CDR3aa: CASSGQGAGLTEAFF
v_gene: TRBV7-9; CDR3aa: CASSLTGESSPLHF
v_gene: TRBV7-9; CDR3aa: CASTSPGSPTNEKLFF
v_gene: TRBV5-8; CDR3aa: CASSFSQGSSKNIQYF
v_gene: TRBV18; CDR3aa: CASSPLAGGPSYNEQFF
v_gene: TRBV5-1; CDR3aa: CASSLDRGRTEAFF
v_gene: TRBV12-3/TRBV12-4; CDR3aa: CASSLNRVREAFF
v_gene: TRBV18; CDR3aa: CASSPSGGSGNTIYF
v_gene: TRBV18; CDR3aa: CASSPSGTGAHEQYF
v_gene: TRBV30; CDR3aa: CAWSNERTGTGELFF
v_gene: TRBV7-2; CDR3aa: CASSLGAGVGNEQFF
v_gene: TRBV24-1; CDR3aa: CATSDPTGQGRPPFGEQYF
v_gene: TRBV24-1; CDR3aa: CATSDPGGPNTGELFF
v_gene: TRBV7-2; CDR3aa: CASRSVAGGDTQYF
v_gene: TRBV7-2; CDR3aa: CASSAGQNTEAFF
v_gene: TRBV2; CDR3aa: CASSEGRAGGRFEQYF
v_gene: TRBV27; CDR3aa: CASSKVQGNENTIYF
v_gene: TRBV25-1; CDR3aa: CASRGGAGNTIYF
v_gene: TRBV27; CDR3aa: CASTLGGHQETQYF
v_gene: TRBV4-2; CDR3aa: CASSAGGGTYEQYF
v_gene: TRBV7-9; CDR3aa: CASSLGWSSYNEQFF
v_gene: TRBV10-3; CDR3aa: CAISEGDRGSPLHF
v_gene: TRBV28; CDR3aa: CASTPTVYSNQPQHF
v_gene: TRBV7-9; CDR3aa: CASSSGGDGVSSYEQYF
v_gene: TRBV9; CDR3aa: CASSVGTSNTGELFF
v_gene: TRBV15; CDR3aa: CATSSEGAGANVLTF
v_gene: TRBV7-9; CDR3aa: CASSLAPGQGNYGYTF
v_gene: TRBV6-5; CDR3aa: CASNRSPGREKLFF
v_gene: TRBV7-8; CDR3aa: CASSLASRGQYYEQYF
v_gene: TRBV5-4; CDR3aa: CASSYGVAGSYNEQFF
v_gene: TRBV2; CDR3aa: CASSYGGVGEKLFF
v_gene: TRBV28; CDR3aa: CASRKQGQTNSPLHF
v_gene: TRBV9; CDR3aa: CASSVDQKTYEQYF
v_gene: TRBV18; CDR3aa: CASSPRDSFNSPLHF
v_gene: TRBV2; CDR3aa: CASSGASNEQFF
v_gene: TRBV28; CDR3aa: CASRLQDGYTF
v_gene: TRBV19; CDR3aa: CASQAGGAGTGELFF
v_gene: TRBV7-9; CDR3aa: CASSLSWIGGGYTF
v_gene: TRBV7-2; CDR3aa: CASSLDRSYSGNTIYF
v_gene: TRBV25-1; CDR3aa: CASSEPGQVGPEAFF
v_gene: TRBV2; CDR3aa: CASSPRTGDYGYTF
v_gene: TRBV7-9; CDR3aa: CASSLALPGGDEQYF
v_gene: TRBV2; CDR3aa: CASSARGLGGNTEAFF
v_gene: TRBV24-1; CDR3aa: CATSDPDSGRNTIYF
v_gene: TRBV3-1/TRBV3-2; CDR3aa: CASSHSTGVIAGGRAYEQYF
v_gene: TRBV9; CDR3aa: CASSRGSTSSTDTQYF
v_gene: TRBV5-1; CDR3aa: CASSSRDLRTDTQYF